Sequencing of this T cell receptor beta chain was carried out in a study of blood T cells in healthy people across ages. General study findings and limits: Diversity estimates drawn from one million T cells were deemed underestimates. When set beside aged donors, long-lived donors presented more naive CD4+ cells and higher diversity.

The second PCR ran roughly 6 to 11 cycles with a sample-barcoded 5' primer and J-beta primers. Every cDNA molecule bore a tag from a template-switch adaptor containing 12 random nucleotides. MiXCR was run by TCRdb on the 5' RACE reads, yielding one entry per CDR3 protein. The sample includes roughly 1,500,000 distinct CDR3 sequences, almost 35% of them seen just once. V dropped 4 bases and J dropped 0 bases, with 19 bases sitting between them. The CDR3 loop spans 18 amino acids. Germline CDR1 and CDR2: LGHNT and FRNRAP. On this clonotype itself: Its antigen is unknown.

The source material was blood. This receptor was identified in a woman between 25 and 40 years old in good health. The J gene is TRBJ2-1, the V gene TRBV12-5; D is possibly TRBD2 (5 bases). CDR3 region: CASGSPAEVGSSYNEQFF. DNA for the CDR3: TGTGCTAGTGGTTCGCCCGCTGAGGTGGGGAGCTCCTACAATGAGCAGTTCTTC.